The clone carrying this T cell receptor (beta chain) was recorded many times. This specimen belongs to a study of T-cell memory formation after mild COVID-19. Germline V lookup: CDR1 MNHNS, CDR2 SASEGT. J lost 10 bases, V lost 7 bases, and 17 bases had no gene match. The CDR3 extends over 16 amino acids. TCRdb called the 5' RACE reads again in MiXCR, with one record for every CDR3 protein. The top ten clones hold around 3.3% of a sample with about 200,000 distinct CDR3 sequences, 9% to 10% of them seen once. The genes are TRBV6-1 and TRBJ2-1, with TRBD1 identical over 9 bases. The sequence came from a young man who had mild COVID-19 (a few samples of this study predate the infection). Cell type and time point are not known. The sequencing input was PBMCs or a T cell subset sorted from them (not recorded which). The CDR3 sequence is CASTRRPGQGSREQFF. CDR3 coding DNA: TGTGCCAGCACCCGACGGCCGGGACAGGGCTCTCGGGAGCAGTTCTTC.